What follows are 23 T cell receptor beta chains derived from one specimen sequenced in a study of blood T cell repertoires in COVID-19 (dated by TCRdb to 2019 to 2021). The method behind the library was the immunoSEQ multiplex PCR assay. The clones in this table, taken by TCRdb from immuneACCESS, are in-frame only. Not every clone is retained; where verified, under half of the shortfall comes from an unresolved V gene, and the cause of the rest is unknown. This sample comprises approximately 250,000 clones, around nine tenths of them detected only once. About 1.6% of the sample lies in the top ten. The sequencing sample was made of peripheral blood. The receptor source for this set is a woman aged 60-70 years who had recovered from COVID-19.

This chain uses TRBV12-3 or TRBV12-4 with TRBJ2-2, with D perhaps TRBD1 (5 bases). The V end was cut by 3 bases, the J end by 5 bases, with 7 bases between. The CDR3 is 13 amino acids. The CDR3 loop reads CASSLGRTGELFF. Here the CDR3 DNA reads TGTGCCAGCAGTTTGGGGCGGACCGGGGAGCTGTTTTTT.

As DNA, the CDR3 is TGTGCCAGCAGCGCCCTAGGACAGAACAATGAGCAGTTCTTC. Residues: CASSALGQNNEQFF. This chain joins TRBV6-4 and TRBJ2-1; the D gene is possibly TRBD1 (6 bases). The germline V and J ends were trimmed by 6 bases and 5 bases, with 14 bases remaining between them. Per the germline V gene, CDR1 is MRHNA and CDR2 is SNTAGT. There are 14 residues in the CDR3.

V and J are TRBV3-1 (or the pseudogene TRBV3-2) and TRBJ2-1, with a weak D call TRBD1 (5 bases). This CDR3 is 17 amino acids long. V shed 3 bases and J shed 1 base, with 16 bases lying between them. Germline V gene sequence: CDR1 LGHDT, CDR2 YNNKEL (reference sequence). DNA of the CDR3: TGTGCCAGCAGCCATCTCAGGGTGCGGCGGTCCTACAATGAGCAGTTCTTC. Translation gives CASSHLRVRRSYNEQFF.

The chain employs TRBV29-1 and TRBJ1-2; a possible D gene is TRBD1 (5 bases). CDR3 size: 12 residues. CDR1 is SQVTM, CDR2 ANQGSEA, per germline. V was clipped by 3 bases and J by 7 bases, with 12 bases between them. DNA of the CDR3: TGCAGCGTTGATCGGGGGGAAGGTGGCTACACCTTC. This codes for CSVDRGEGGYTF.

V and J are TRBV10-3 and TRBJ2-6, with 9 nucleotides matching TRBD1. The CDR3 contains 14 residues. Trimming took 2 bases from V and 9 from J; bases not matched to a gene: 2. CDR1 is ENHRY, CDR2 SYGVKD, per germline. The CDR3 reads CAISETGGGNVLTF. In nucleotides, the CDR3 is TGTGCCATCAGTGAGACAGGGGGCGGCAACGTCCTGACTTTC.

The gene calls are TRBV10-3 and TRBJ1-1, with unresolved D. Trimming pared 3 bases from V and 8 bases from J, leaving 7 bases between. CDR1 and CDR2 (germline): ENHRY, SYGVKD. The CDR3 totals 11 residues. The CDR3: CAISENLEAFF. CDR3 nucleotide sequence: TGTGCCATCAGTGAAAATCTGGAAGCTTTCTTT.

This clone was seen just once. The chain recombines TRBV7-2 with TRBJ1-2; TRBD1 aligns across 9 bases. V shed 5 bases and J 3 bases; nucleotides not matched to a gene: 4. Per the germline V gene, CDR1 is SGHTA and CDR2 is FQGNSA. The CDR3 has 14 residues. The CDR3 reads CASSRDRVYYGYTF. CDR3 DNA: TGTGCCAGCAGCCGGGACAGGGTGTACTATGGCTACACCTTC.

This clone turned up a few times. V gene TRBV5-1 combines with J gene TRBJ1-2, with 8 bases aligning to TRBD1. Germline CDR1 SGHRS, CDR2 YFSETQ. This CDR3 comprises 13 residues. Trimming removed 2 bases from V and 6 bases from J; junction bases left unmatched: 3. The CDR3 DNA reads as TGCGCCAGCAGCTTTAACAGGGGGGATGGCTACACCTTC. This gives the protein CASSFNRGDGYTF.

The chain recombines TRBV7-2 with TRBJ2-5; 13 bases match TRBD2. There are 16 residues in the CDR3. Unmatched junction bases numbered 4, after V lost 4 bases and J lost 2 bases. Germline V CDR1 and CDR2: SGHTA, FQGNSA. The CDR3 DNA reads TGTGCCAGCAGCTCAACTAGCGGGGGGGTACAAGAGACCCAGTACTTC. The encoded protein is CASSSTSGGVQETQYF.

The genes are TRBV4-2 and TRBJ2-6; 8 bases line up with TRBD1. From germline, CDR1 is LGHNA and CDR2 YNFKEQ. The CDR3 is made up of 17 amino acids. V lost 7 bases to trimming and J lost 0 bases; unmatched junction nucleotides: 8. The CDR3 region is CASKRDRLNSGANVLTF. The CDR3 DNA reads TGTGCCAGCAAACGGGACAGGCTTAACTCTGGGGCCAACGTCCTGACTTTC.

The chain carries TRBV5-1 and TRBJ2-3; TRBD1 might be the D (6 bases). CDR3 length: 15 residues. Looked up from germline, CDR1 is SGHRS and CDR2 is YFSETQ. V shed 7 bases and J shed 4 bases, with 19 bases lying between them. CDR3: CASSTSQGTADTQYF. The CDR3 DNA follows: TGCGCCAGCTCCACTTCACAGGGCACGGCAGATACGCAGTATTTT.

CDR3: CASSLSDWTNTEAFF. As DNA, the CDR3 is TGTGCCAGCAGCTTATCTGATTGGACAAACACTGAAGCTTTCTTT. This chain joins TRBV7-6 and TRBJ1-1; D might be TRBD1 (5 bases). V was cut by 2 bases and J by 2 bases, with 12 bases left in between. Germline V gene lookup returns CDR1 SGHVS and CDR2 FNYEAQ. CDR3 length: 15 residues.

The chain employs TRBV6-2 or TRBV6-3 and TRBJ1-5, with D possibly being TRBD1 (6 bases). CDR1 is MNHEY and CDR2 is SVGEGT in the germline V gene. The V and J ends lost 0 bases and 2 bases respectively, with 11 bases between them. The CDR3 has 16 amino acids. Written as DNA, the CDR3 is TGTGCCAGCAGTTACTCGAGGGGACATCGCAATCAGCCCCAGCATTTT. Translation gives CASSYSRGHRNQPQHF.

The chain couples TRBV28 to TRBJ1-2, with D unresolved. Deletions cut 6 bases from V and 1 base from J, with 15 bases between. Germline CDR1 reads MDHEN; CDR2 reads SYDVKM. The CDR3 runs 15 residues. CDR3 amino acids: CASSPSVFGNYGYTF. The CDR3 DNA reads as TGTGCCAGCAGCCCCTCGGTGTTTGGTAACTATGGCTACACCTTC.

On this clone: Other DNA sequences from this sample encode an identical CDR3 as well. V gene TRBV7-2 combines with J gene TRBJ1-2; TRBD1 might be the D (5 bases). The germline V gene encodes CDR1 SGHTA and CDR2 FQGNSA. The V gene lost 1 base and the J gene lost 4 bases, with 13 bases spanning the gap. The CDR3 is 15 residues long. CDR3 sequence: CASSLVGQGSYGYTF. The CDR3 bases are TGTGCCAGCAGCTTAGTAGGTCAGGGATCCTATGGCTACACCTTC.

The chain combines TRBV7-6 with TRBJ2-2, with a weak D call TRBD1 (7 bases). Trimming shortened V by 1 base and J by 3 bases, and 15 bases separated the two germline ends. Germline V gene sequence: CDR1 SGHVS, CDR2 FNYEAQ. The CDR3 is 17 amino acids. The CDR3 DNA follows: TGTGCCAGCAGCTTAGAGTACCCAGGGGGGCACACCGGGGAGCTGTTTTTT. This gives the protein CASSLEYPGGHTGELFF.

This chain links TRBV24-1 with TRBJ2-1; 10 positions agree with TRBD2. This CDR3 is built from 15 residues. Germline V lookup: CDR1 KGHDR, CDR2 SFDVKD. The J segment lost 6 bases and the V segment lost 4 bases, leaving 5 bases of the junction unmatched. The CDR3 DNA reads TGTGCCACCAGTGACCCCCGGACTAGCGGCAATGAGCAGTTCTTC. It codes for CATSDPRTSGNEQFF.

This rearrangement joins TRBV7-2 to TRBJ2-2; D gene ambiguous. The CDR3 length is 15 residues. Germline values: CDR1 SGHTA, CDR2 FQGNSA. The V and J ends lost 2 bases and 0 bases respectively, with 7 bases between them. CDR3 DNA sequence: TGTGCCAGCAGCTTATTCATCCCGAACACCGGGGAGCTGTTTTTT. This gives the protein CASSLFIPNTGELFF.

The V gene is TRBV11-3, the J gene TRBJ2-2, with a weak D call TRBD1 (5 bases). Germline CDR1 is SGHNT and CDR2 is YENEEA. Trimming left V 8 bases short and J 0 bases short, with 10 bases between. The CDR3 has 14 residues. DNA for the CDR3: TGTGCCAGCTCCAAGGGGACGAACACCGGGGAGCTGTTTTTT. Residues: CASSKGTNTGELFF. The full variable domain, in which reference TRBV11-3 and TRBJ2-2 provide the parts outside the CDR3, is EAGVVQSPRYKIIEKKQPVAFWCNPISGHNTLYWYLQNLGQGPELLIRYENEEAVDDSQLPKDRFSAERLKGVDSTLKIQPAELGDSAVYLCASSKGTNTGELFFGEGSRLTVL.

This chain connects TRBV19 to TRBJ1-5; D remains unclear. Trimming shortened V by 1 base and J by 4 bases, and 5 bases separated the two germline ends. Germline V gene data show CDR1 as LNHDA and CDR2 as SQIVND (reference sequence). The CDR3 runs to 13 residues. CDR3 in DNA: TGTGCCAGTAGTATAGCCCAAAATCAGCCCCAGCATTTT. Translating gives CASSIAQNQPQHF.

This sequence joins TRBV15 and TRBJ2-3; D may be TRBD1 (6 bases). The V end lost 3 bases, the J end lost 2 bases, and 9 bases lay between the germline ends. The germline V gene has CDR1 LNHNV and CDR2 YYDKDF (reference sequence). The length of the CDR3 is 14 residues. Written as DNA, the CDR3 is TGTGCCACCAGCAGGAGGACAGACACAGATACGCAGTATTTT. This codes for CATSRRTDTDTQYF.

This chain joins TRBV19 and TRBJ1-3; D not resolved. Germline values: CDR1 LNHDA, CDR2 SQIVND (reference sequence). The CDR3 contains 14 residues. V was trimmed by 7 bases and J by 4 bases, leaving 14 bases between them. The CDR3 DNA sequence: TGTGCCAGTACCATGCCTAGGCGGGGAAACACCATATATTTT. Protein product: CASTMPRRGNTIYF.

The chain's CDR3 is CASSIALASYNEQFF. CDR3 bases: TGTGCCAGTAGTATAGCCTTGGCTTCCTACAATGAGCAGTTCTTC. The rearrangement joins TRBV19 to TRBJ2-1; no definite D call. The V end was cut by 1 base, the J end by 1 base, with 8 bases between. This CDR3 is built from 15 residues. In germline, CDR1 is LNHDA, CDR2 SQIVND (reference sequence).